This T cell receptor beta chain was identified during a study of blood T cell repertoires in COVID-19. Study in general: The origin of the acute and convalescent COVID-19 samples was the United States, Italy and Spain.

Some clones are missing from TCRdb's copy, which holds only in-frame ones; the method was immunoSEQ multiplex PCR. Seen here are some 390,000 clones, 85% to 90% observed once, and the top ten hold around 1.1%. The V gene's germline CDR1 is SEHNR and CDR2 FQNEAQ (reference sequence). The germline V and J ends were trimmed by 2 bases and 3 bases, with 7 bases remaining between them. This CDR3 region has 13 residues. This clonotype originated in a man aged 25-45 years who had recovered from COVID-19. The sample consisted of PBMCs or T cells enriched from blood (not recorded which). The rearrangement links TRBV7-9 to TRBJ2-5, with a tentative D call TRBD2 (6 bases). As DNA, the CDR3 is TGTGCCAGCAGCTTAACGGGGGAAGAGACCCAGTACTTC. Translating gives CASSLTGEETQYF. Full variable domain (outside the CDR3, taken from reference TRBV7-9 and TRBJ2-5): DTGVSQNPRHKITKRGQNVTFRCDPISEHNRLYWYRQTLGQGPEFLTYFQNEAQLEKSRLLSDRFSAERPKGSFSTLEIQRTEQGDSAMYLCASSLTGEETQYFGPGTRLLVL.